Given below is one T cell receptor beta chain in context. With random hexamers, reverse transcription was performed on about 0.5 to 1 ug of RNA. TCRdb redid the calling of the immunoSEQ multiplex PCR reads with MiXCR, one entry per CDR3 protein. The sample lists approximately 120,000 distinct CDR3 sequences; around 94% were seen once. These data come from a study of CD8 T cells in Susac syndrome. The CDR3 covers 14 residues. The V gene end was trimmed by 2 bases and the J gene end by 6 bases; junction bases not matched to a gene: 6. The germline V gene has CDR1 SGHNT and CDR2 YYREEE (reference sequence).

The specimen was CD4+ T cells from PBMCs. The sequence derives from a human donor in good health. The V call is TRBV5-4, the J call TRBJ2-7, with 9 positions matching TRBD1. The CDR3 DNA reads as TGTGCCAGCAGCTTACGGGACAGGGTACGCGAGCAGTACTTC. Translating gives CASSLRDRVREQYF.